This section outlines one T cell receptor (beta chain) sequence together with its context. The antigen this receptor binds is unknown. Nothing much larger sits one base from this clone, and base qualities are not available. The same CDR3 is also encoded by other DNA sequences in this sample. The library was produced with the immunoSEQ multiplex PCR assay. TCRdb limited this immuneACCESS table to in-frame rearrangements with V and J called. A share of clones is missing; checked studies link under half to unresolved V genes, and the rest is unexplained. This sample has around 50,000 clones in its table, and roughly 96% of those were observed once. The ten largest clonotypes hold under 0.095% of the sample. This specimen comes from a study of T cells after somatic rescue of genetic block (TCRdb year 2020). The study in broad terms: What the study looked at was long-term robustness, specifically in a T-cell system that came about through somatic rescue of a genetic block in T-cell development.

From the germline V gene (reference sequence), CDR1 is LNHDA and CDR2 is SQIVND. From the cysteine through the phenylalanine, the CDR3 covers 14 amino acids. The sequence is cut down to CDR3 DNA, 42 bases in frame from base 1. Trimming leaves V shorter by 4 bases and J shorter by 3 bases, with the junction holding 4 bases beyond the gene matches. The TCR originated in a child less than two years old. Sequencing was done on a sample of peripheral blood mononuclear cells (PBMCs). The V and J segments used are TRBV19 and TRBJ2-5; 8 bases in the junction line up with TRBD2. The CDR3 region has the sequence CASSNTAGEETQYF. The DNA reads TGTGCCAGTAGTAATACAGCGGGAGAAGAGACCCAGTACTTC. With the rest looked up from the reference TRBV19 and TRBJ2-5 genes rather than sequenced, the full variable domain is DGGITQSPKYLFRKEGQNVTLSCEQNLNHDAMYWYRQDPGQGLRLIYYSQIVNDFQKGDIAEGYSVSREKKESFPLTVTSAQKNPTAFYLCASSNTAGEETQYFGPGTRLLVL.